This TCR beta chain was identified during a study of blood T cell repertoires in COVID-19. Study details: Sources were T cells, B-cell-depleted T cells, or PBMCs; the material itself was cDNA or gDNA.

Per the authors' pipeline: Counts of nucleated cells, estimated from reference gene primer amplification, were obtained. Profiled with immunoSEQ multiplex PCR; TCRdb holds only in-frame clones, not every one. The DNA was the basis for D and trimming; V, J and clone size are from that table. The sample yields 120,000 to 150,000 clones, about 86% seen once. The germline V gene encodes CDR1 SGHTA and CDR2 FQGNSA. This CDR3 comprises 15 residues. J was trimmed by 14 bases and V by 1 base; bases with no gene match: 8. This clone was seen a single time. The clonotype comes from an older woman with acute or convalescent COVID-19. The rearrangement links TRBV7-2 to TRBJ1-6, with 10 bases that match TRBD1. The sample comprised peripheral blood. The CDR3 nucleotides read TGTGCCAGCAGCTTAGTTGCGACAGGGGGCCGCGCCCTCCACTTT. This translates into CASSLVATGGRALHF.